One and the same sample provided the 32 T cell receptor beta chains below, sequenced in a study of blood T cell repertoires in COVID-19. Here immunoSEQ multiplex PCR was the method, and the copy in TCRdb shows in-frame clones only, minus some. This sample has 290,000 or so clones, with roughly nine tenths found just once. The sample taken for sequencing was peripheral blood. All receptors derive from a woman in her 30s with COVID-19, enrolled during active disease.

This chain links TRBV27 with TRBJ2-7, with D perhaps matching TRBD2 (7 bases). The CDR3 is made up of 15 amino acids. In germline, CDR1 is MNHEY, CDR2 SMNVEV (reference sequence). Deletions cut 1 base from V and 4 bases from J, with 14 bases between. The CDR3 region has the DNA TGTGCCAGCAGTTTATATGTGGGAGGGGGTTACGAGCAGTACTTC. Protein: CASSLYVGGGYEQYF.

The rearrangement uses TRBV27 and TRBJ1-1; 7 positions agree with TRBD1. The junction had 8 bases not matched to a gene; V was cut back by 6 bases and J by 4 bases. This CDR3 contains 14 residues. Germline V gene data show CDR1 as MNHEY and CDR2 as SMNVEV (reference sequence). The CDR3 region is CASRTTGTVTEAFF. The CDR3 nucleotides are TGTGCCAGCAGAACAACCGGGACAGTCACTGAAGCTTTCTTT.

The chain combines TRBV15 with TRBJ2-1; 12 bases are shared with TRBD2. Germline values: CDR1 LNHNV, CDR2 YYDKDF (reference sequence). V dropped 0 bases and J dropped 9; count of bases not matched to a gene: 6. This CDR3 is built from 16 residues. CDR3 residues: CATSREASGRAGEQFF. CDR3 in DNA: TGTGCCACCAGCAGAGAGGCTAGCGGGAGGGCCGGTGAGCAGTTCTTC.

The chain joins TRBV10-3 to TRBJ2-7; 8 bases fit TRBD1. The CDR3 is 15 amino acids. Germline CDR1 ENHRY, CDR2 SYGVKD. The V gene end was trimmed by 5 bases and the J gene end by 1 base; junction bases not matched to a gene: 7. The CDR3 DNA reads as TGTGCCATCAGTCAGACAGGGGATGGGTCCTACGAGCAGTACTTC. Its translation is CAISQTGDGSYEQYF.

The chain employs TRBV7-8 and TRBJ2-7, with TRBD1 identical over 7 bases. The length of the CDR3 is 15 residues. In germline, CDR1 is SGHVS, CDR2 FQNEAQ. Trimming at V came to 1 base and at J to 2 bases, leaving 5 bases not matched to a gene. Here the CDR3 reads CASSLDGDRAYEQYF. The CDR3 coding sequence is TGTGCCAGCAGCTTAGATGGAGACAGGGCCTACGAGCAGTACTTC.

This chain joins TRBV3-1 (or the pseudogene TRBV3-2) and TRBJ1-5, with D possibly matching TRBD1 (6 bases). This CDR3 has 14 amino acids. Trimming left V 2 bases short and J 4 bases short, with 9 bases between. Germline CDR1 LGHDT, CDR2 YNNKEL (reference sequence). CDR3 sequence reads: CASSQQGSNQPQHF. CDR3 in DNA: TGTGCCAGCAGCCAACAGGGGAGTAATCAGCCCCAGCATTTT.

As DNA, the CDR3 is TGCGCCAGCAGCTTCGAGACAGGGGGCAGAGAGCAGTACTTC. Translation gives CASSFETGGREQYF. The chain links TRBV5-1 to TRBJ2-7; 10 nucleotides match TRBD1. The CDR3 spans 14 residues. The V gene end was trimmed by 2 bases and the J gene end by 7 bases; junction bases not matched to a gene: 6. Germline V gene sequence: CDR1 SGHRS, CDR2 YFSETQ.

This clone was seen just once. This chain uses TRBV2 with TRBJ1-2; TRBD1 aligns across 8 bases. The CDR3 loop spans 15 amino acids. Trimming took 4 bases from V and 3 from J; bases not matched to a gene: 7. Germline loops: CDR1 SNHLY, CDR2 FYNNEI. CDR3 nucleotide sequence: TGTGCCAGCAGTGGTACAGGGGGTCGGGACTATGGCTACACCTTC. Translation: CASSGTGGRDYGYTF.

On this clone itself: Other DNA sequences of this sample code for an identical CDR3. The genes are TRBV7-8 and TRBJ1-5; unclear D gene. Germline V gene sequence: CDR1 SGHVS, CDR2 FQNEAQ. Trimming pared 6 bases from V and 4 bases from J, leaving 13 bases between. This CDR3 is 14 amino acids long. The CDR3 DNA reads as TGTGCCAGCAGTCGAACTACGGGGAATCAGCCCCAGCATTTT. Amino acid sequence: CASSRTTGNQPQHF.

The CDR3 sequence: CASFDRLAGSYEQYF. CDR3 nucleotides: TGTGCCAGCTTCGACCGACTAGCGGGATCCTACGAGCAGTACTTC. The chain joins TRBV18 to TRBJ2-7; TRBD2 agrees at 11 bases. Germline V gene data show CDR1 as KGHSH and CDR2 as LQKENI. The ends lost 7 bases at V and 1 base at J; junction bases unmatched: 6. The CDR3 totals 15 residues.

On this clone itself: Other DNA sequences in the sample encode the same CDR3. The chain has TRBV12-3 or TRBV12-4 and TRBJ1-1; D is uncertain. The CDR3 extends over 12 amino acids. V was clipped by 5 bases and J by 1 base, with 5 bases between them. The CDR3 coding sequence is TGTGCCAGCAGTCCAGGGAACACTGAAGCTTTCTTT. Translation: CASSPGNTEAFF.

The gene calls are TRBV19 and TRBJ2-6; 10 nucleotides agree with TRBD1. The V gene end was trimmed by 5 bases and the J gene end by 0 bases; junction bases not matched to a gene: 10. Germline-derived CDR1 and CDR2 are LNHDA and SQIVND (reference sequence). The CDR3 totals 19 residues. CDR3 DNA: TGTGCCAGTAGTGTCCCCCGGGACAGGGGACCCTCTGGGGCCAACGTCCTGACTTTC. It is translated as CASSVPRDRGPSGANVLTF. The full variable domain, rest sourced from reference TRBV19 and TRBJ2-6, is DGGITQSPKYLFRKEGQNVTLSCEQNLNHDAMYWYRQDPGQGLRLIYYSQIVNDFQKGDIAEGYSVSREKKESFPLTVTSAQKNPTAFYLCASSVPRDRGPSGANVLTFGAGSRLTVL.

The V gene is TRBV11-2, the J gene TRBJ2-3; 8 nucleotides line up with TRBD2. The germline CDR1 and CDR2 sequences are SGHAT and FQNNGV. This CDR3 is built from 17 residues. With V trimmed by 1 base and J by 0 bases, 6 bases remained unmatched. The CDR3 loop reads CASSLVLLAVSTDTQYF. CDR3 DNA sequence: TGTGCCAGCAGCTTAGTTTTACTAGCGGTTAGCACAGATACGCAGTATTTT.

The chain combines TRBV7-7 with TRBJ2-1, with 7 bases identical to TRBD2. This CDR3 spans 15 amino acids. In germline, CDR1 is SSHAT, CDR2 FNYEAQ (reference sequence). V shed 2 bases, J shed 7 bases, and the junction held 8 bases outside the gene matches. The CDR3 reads CASSLTSVEGNEQFF. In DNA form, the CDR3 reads TGTGCCAGCAGCTTAACTAGCGTCGAGGGGAATGAGCAGTTCTTC.

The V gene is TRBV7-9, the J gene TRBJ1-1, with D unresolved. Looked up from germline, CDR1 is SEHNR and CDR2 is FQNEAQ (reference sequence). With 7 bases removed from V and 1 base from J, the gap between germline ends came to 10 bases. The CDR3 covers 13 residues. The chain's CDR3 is CASTRARNTEAFF. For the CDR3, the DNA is TGTGCCAGCACCAGAGCCAGGAACACTGAAGCTTTCTTT.

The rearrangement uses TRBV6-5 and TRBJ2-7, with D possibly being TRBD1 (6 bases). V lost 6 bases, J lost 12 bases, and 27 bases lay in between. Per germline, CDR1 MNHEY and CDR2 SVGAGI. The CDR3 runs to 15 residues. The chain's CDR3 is CASSSDGDTVRSGYF. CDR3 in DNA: TGTGCCAGCAGCTCTGATGGGGACACGGTTAGGTCGGGGTACTTC.

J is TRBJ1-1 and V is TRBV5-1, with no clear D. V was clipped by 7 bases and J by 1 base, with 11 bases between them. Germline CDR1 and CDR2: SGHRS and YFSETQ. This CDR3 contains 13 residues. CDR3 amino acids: CASWEMENTEAFF. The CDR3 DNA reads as TGCGCCAGCTGGGAGATGGAGAACACTGAAGCTTTCTTT.

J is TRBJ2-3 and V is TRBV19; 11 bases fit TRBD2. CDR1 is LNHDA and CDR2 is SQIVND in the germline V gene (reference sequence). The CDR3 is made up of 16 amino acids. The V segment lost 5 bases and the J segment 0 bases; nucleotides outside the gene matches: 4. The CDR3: CASSSRTSGSTDTQYF. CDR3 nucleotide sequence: TGTGCCAGTAGTTCCCGGACTAGCGGGAGCACAGATACGCAGTATTTT.

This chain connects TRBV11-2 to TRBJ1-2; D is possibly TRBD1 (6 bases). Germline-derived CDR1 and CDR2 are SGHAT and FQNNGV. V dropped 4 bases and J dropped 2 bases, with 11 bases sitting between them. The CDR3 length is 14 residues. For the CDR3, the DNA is TGTGCCAGCAGCTGGCAGGGGCCGAACTATGGCTACACCTTC. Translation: CASSWQGPNYGYTF. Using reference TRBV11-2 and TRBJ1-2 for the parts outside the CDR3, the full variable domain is EAGVAQSPRYKIIEKRQSVAFWCNPISGHATLYWYQQILGQGPKLLIQFQNNGVVDDSQLPKDRFSAERLKGVDSTLKIQPAKLEDSAVYLCASSWQGPNYGYTFGSGTRLTVV.

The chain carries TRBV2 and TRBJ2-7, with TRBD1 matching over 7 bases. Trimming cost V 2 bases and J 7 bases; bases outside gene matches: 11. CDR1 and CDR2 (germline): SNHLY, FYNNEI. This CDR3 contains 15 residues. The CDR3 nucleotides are TGTGCCAGCAGTGAAACCCGGACAGGCCTCGGGGAGCAGTACTTC. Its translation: CASSETRTGLGEQYF.

CDR3 amino acids: CASSLRPGEGTEAFF. For the CDR3, the DNA is TGCGCCAGCAGCCTCCGACCTGGGGAGGGAACTGAAGCTTTCTTT. This chain joins TRBV5-1 and TRBJ1-1; the D is unclear. The CDR3 length is 15 residues. CDR1 is SGHRS, CDR2 YFSETQ, per germline. Trimming pared 4 bases from V and 5 bases from J, leaving 18 bases between.

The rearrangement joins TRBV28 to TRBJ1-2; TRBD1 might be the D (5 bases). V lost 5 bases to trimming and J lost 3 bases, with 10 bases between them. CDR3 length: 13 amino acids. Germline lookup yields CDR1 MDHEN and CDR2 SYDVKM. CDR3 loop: CASSLGGHYGYTF. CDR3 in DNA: TGTGCCAGCAGTCTGGGGGGACACTATGGCTACACCTTC.

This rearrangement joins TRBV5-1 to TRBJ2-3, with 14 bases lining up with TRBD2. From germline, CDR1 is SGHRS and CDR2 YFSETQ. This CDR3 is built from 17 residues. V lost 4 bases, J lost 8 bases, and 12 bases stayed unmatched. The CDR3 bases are TGCGCCAGCAGCCCTGAGGGACTAGCGGGAGATCAGAGTACGCAGTATTTT. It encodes CASSPEGLAGDQSTQYF.

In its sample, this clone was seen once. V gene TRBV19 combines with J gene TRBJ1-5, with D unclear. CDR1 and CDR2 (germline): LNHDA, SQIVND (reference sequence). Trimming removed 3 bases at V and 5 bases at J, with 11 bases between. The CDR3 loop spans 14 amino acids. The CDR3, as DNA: TGTGCCAGTAGTATCCGGGATTACGATCAGCCCCAGCATTTT. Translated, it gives CASSIRDYDQPQHF.

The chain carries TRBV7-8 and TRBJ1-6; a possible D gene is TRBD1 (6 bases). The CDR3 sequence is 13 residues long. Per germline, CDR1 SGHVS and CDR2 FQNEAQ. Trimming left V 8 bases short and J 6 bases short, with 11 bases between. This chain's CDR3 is CASGTGLNSPLHF. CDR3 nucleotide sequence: TGTGCCAGCGGAACAGGGCTTAATTCACCCCTCCACTTT.

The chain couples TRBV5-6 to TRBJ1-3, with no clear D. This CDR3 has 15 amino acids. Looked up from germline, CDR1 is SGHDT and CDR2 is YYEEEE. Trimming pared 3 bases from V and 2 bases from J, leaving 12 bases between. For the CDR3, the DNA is TGTGCCAGCAGCTCCCCCAGGAGGGCTGGAAACACCATATATTTT. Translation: CASSSPRRAGNTIYF.

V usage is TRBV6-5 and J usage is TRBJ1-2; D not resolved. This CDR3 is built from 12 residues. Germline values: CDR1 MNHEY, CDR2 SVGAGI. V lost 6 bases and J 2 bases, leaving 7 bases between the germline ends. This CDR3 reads CASRELNYGYTF. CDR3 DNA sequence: TGTGCCAGCAGGGAGCTGAACTATGGCTACACCTTC.

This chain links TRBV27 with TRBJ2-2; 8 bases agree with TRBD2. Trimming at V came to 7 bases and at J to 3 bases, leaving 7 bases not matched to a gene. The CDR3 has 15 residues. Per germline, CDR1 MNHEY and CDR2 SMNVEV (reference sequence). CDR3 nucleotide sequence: TGTGCCAGCAAAGCGGGAGCGTGGGACACCGGGGAGCTGTTTTTT. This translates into CASKAGAWDTGELFF.

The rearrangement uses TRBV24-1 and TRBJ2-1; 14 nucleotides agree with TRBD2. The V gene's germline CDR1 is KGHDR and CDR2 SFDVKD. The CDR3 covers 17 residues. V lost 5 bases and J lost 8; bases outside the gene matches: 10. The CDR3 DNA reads TGTGCCACCAGTGGAGGACTAGCGGGAGGAATTCAGGATGAGCAGTTCTTC. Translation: CATSGGLAGGIQDEQFF.

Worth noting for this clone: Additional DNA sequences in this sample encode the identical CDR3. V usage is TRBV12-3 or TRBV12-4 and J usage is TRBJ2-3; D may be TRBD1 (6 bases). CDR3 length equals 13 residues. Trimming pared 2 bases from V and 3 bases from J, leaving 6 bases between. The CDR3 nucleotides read TGTGCCAGCAGTTTACAGGGGACAGATACGCAGTATTTT. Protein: CASSLQGTDTQYF.

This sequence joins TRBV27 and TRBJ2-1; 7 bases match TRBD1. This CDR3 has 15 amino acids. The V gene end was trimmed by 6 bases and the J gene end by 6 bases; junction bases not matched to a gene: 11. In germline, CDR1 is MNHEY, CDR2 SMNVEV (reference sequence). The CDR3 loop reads CASSDTLGQSNEQFF. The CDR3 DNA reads TGTGCCAGCAGCGATACTTTGGGACAGTCCAATGAGCAGTTCTTC.

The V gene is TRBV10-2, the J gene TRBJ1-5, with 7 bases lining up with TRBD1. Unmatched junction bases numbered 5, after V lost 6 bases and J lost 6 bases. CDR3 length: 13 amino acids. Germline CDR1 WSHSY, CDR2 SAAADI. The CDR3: CASRSGGVQPQHF. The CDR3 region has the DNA TGCGCCAGCAGATCAGGGGGAGTTCAGCCCCAGCATTTT.